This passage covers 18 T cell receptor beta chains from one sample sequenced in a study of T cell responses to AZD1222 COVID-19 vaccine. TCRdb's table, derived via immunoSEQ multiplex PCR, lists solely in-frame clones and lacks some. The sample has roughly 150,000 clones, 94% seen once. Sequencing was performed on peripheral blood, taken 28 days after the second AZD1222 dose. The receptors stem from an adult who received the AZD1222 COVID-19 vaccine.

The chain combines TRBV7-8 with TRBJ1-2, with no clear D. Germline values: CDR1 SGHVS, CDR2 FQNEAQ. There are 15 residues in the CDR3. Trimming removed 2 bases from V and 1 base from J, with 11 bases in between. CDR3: CASSLNRQLNYGYTF. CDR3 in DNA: TGTGCCAGCAGCTTAAACCGACAACTTAACTATGGCTACACCTTC.

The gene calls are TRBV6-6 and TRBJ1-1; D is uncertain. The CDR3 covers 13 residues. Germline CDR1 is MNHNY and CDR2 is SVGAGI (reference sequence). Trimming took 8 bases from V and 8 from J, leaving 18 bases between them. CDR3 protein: CASRTQMSPEAFF. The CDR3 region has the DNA TGTGCCAGCCGAACCCAGATGAGTCCAGAAGCTTTCTTT.

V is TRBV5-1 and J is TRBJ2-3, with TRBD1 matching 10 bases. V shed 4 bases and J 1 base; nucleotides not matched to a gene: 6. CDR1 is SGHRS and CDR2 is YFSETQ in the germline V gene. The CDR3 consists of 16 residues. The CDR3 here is CASSKGGTGGTDTQYF. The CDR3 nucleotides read TGCGCCAGCAGCAAAGGAGGGACAGGGGGCACAGATACGCAGTATTTT.

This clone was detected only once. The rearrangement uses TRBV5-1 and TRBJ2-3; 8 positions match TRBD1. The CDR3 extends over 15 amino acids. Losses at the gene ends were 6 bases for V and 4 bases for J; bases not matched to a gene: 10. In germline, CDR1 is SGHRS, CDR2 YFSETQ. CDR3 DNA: TGCGCCAGCACCACGGTCGGACAGGGCGCAGATACGCAGTATTTT. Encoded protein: CASTTVGQGADTQYF.

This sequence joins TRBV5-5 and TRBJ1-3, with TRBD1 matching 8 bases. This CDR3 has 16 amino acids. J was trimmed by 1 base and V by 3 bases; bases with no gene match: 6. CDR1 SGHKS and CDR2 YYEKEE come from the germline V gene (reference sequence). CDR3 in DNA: TGTGCCAGCAGCTCACAGGGGGTCTCGTCTGGAAACACCATATATTTT. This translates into CASSSQGVSSGNTIYF.

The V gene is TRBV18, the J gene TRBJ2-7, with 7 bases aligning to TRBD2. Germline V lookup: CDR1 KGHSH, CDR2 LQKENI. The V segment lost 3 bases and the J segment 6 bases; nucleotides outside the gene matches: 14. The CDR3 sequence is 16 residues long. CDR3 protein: CASSPSLADGLGEQYF. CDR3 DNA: TGTGCCAGCTCACCTAGCCTAGCGGATGGGTTGGGCGAGCAGTACTTC.

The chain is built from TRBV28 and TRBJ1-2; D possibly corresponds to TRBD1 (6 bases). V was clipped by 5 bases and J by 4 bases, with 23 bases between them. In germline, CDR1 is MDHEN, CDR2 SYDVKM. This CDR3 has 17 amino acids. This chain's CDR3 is CASSPPFGGRGSYGYTF. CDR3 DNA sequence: TGTGCCAGCAGTCCCCCTTTTGGGGGGCGCGGTAGCTATGGCTACACCTTC.

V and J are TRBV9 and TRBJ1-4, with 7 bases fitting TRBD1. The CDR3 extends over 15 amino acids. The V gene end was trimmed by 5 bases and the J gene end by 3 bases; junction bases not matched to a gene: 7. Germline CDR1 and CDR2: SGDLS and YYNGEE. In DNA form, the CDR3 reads TGTGCCAGCAGGCTTACAGGGGAGGCTAATGAAAAACTGTTTTTT. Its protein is CASRLTGEANEKLFF. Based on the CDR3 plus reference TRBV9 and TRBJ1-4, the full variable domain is DSGVTQTPKHLITATGQRVTLRCSPRSGDLSVYWYQQSLDQGLQFLIQYYNGEERAKGNILERFSAQQFPDLHSELNLSSLELGDSALYFCASRLTGEANEKLFFGSGTQLSVL.

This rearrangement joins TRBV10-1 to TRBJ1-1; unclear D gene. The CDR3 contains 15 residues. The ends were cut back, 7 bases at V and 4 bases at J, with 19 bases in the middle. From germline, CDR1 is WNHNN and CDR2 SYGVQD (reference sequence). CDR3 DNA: TGCGCCAGCATTCTACCTTGCGGGGATTTCACTGAAGCTTTCTTT. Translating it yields CASILPCGDFTEAFF.

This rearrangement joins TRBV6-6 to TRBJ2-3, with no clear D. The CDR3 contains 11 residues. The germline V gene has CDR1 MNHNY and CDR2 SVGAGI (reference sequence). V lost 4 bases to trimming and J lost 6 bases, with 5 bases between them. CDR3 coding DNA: TGTGCCAGCAGTTTAGGGGATACGCAGTATTTT. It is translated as CASSLGDTQYF.

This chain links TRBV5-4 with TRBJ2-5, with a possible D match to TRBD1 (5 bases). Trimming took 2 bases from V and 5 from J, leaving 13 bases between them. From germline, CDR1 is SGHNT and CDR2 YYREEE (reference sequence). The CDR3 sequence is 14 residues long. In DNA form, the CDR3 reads TGTGCCAGCAGCTTTTCCCAGGGATCGGAGACCCAGTACTTC. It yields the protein CASSFSQGSETQYF. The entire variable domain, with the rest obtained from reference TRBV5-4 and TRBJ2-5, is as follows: ETGVTQSPTHLIKTRGQQVTLRCSSQSGHNTVSWYQQALGQGPQFIFQYYREEENGRGNFPPRFSGLQFPNYSSELNVNALELDDSALYLCASSFSQGSETQYFGPGTRLLVL.

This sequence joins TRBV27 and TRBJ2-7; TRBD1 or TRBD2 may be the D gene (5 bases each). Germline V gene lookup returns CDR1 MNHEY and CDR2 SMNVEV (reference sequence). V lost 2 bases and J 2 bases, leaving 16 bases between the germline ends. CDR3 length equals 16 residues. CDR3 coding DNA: TGTGCCAGCAGTTTAGGGGGAGCGAAGAATACCTACGAGCAGTACTTC. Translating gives CASSLGGAKNTYEQYF.

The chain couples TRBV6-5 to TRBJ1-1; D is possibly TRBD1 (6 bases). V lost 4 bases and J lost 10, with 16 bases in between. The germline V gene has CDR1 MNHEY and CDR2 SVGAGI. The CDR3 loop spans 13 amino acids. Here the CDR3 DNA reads TGTGCCAGCAGTTTAAAGAGGGGGGTTAGAGCTTTCTTT. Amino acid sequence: CASSLKRGVRAFF.

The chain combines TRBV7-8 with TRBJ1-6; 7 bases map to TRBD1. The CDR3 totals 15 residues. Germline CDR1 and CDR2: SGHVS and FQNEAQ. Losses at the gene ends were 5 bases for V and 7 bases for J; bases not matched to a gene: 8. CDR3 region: CASSPRDRGNSPLHF. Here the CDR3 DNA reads TGTGCCAGCAGCCCCCGGGACAGAGGGAATTCACCCCTCCACTTT.

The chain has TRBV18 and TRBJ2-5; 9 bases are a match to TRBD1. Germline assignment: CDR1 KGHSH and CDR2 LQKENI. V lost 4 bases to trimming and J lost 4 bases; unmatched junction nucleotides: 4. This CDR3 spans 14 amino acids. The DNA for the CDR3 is TGTGCCAGCTCACGGGGACAGGGTTTAGAGACCCAGTACTTC. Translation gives CASSRGQGLETQYF.

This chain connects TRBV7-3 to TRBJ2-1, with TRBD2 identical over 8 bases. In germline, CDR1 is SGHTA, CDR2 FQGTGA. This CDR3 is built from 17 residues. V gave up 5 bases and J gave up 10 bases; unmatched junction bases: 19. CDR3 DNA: TGTGCCAGCAGCCCCCTCATAGGTAGCGGGACGGCGGGGGAGCAGTTCTTC. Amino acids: CASSPLIGSGTAGEQFF.

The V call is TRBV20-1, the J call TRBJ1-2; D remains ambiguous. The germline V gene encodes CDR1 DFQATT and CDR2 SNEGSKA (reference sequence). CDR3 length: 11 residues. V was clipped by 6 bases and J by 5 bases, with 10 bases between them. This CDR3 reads CSAIREYGYTF. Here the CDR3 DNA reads TGCAGTGCGATAAGGGAGTATGGCTACACCTTC.

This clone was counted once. CDR3 in amino acids: CASSLRGRALETQYF. CDR3 nucleotides: TGTGCCAGCAGCTTACGCGGGAGGGCCTTGGAGACCCAGTACTTC. The chain recombines TRBV7-4 with TRBJ2-5; 9 positions match TRBD2. The CDR3 totals 15 residues. The germline V gene encodes CDR1 SGHVT and CDR2 SQSDAQ. Losses at the gene ends were 2 bases for V and 5 bases for J; bases not matched to a gene: 6. Full variable domain (outside the CDR3, taken from reference TRBV7-4 and TRBJ2-5): GAGVSQSPRYKVAKRGRDVALRCDSISGHVTLYWYRQTLGQGSEVLTYSQSDAQRDKSGRPSGRFSAERPERSVSTLKIQRTEQGDSAVYLCASSLRGRALETQYFGPGTRLLVL.